This TCR beta chain was sequenced in a study of T cell responses to AZD1222 COVID-19 vaccine. Method: immunoSEQ multiplex PCR; TCRdb's copy keeps in-frame clones and lacks some. Seen here are about 180,000 clones, about nine tenths observed once, and the top ten hold approximately 3%. Remarks on this clone: Its target is not known.

Findings and limits, study-wide: Among the donors, most were white British and more were female, and clonal diversity was possibly underestimated. Just a handful of AZD1222 recipients tested seropositive at baseline. Targets within unmutated variant regions were reportedly found for nearly half of spike-specific TCRs.

Looked up from germline, CDR1 is MNHEY and CDR2 is SMNVEV (reference sequence). The CDR3 covers 12 residues. The ends lost 6 bases at V and 6 bases at J; junction bases unmatched: 3. The sequencing here drew on peripheral blood, taken on day 0 of AZD1222 vaccination. This TCR was recovered from an adult in good health. The chain employs TRBV27 and TRBJ2-3, with 7 bases matching TRBD2. The CDR3 reads CASSFGGDTQYF. The CDR3 DNA reads TGTGCCAGCAGCTTCGGGGGGGATACGCAGTATTTT.